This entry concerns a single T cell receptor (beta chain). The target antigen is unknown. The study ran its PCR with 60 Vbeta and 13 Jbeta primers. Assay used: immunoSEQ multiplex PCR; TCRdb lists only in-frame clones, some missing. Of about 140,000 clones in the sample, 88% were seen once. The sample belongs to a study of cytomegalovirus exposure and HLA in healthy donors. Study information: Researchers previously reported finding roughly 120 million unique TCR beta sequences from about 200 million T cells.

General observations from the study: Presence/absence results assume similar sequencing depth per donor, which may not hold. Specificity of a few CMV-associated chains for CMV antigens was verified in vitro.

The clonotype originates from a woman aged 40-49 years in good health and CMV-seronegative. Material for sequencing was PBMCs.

This chain's CDR3 is CASSIGTSGEQYF. In DNA form, the CDR3 reads TGTGCCAGCAGCATAGGGACTAGCGGCGAGCAGTACTTC. This chain links TRBV2 with TRBJ2-7; 11 bases are shared with TRBD2. The CDR3 is 13 residues long. Germline assignment: CDR1 SNHLY and CDR2 FYNNEI. Trimming removed 6 bases from V and 6 bases from J; junction bases left unmatched: 4.